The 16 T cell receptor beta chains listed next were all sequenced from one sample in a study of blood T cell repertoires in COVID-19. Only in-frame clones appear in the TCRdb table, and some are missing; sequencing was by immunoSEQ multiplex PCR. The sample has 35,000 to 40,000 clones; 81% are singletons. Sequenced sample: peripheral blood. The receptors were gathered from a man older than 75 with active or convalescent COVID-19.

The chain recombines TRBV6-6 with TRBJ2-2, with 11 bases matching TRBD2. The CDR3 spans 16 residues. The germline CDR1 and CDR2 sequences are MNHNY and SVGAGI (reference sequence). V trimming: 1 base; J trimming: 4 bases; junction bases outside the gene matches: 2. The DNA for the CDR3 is TGTGCCAGCAGTTACTATAGCGGGGGGGCCACCGGGGAGCTGTTTTTT. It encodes CASSYYSGGATGELFF.

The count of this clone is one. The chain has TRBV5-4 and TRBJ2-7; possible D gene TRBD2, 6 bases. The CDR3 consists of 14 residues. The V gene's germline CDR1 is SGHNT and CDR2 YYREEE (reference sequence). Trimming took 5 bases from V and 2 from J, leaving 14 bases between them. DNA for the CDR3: TGTGCCAGCAGAGCCGGGACTGTAGCCTACGAGCAGTACTTC. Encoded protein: CASRAGTVAYEQYF.

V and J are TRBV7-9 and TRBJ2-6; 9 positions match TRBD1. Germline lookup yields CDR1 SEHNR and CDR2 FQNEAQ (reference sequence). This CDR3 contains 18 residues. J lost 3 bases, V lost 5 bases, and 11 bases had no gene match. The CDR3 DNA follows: TGTGCCAGCAGCCCTACAGGGGGCGATCTTTATGGGGCCAACGTCCTGACTTTC. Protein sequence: CASSPTGGDLYGANVLTF.

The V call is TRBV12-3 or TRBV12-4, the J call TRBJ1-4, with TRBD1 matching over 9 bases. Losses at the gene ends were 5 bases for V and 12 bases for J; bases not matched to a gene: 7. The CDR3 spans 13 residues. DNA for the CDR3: TGTGCCAGCAGTATAACAGGGGGCTTTGAACTGTTTTTT. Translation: CASSITGGFELFF.

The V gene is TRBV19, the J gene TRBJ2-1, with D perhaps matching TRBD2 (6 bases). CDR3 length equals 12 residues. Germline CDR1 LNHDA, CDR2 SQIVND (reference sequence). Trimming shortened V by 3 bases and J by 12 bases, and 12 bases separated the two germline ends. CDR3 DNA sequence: TGTGCCAGTAGTATCGGGACTGGACTGCAGTTCTTC. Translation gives CASSIGTGLQFF.

The DNA for the CDR3 is TGTGCCAGCTCACCTAAAACAGTAACCTACAATGAGCAGTTCTTC. Protein sequence: CASSPKTVTYNEQFF. The chain recombines TRBV18 with TRBJ2-1; D gene uncertain. V shed 3 bases and J shed 2 bases, with 11 bases lying between them. The germline V gene has CDR1 KGHSH and CDR2 LQKENI. The CDR3 is made up of 15 amino acids.

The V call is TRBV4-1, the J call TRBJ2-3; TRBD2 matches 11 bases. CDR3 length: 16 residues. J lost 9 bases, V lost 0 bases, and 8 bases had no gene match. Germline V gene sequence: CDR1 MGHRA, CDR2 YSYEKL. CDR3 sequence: CASSQDSLAGGWTQYF. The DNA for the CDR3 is TGCGCCAGCAGCCAAGATTCCCTAGCGGGGGGTTGGACGCAGTATTTT.

This CDR3 is CASSPRDRLLSPLHF. The CDR3 bases are TGTGCCAGCAGTCCCCGGGACAGGTTACTTTCACCCCTCCACTTT. V is TRBV27 and J is TRBJ1-6, with TRBD1 matching over 8 bases. The CDR3 totals 15 residues. V lost 5 bases to trimming and J lost 9 bases; unmatched junction nucleotides: 9. Germline V lookup: CDR1 MNHEY, CDR2 SMNVEV (reference sequence).

In nucleotides, the CDR3 is TGCGCCAGCAGTCCGACAGGTGTCATGAACACTGAAGCTTTCTTT. Translated, it gives CASSPTGVMNTEAFF. The genes are TRBV10-1 and TRBJ1-1; D is perhaps TRBD1 (6 bases). Trimming stripped 5 bases from V and 0 bases from J, with 13 bases between. CDR1 is WNHNN, CDR2 SYGVQD, per germline (reference sequence). This CDR3 is 15 amino acids long.

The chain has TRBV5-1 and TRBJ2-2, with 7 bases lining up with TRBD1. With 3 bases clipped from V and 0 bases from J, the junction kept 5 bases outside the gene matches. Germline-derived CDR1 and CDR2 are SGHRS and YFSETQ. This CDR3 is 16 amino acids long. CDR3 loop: CASSSRTGANTGELFF. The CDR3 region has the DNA TGCGCCAGCAGCTCTCGGACAGGAGCGAACACCGGGGAGCTGTTTTTT. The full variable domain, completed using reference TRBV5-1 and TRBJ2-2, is KAGVTQTPRYLIKTRGQQVTLSCSPISGHRSVSWYQQTPGQGLQFLFEYFSETQRNKGNFPGRFSGRQFSNSRSEMNVSTLELGDSALYLCASSSRTGANTGELFFGEGSRLTVL.

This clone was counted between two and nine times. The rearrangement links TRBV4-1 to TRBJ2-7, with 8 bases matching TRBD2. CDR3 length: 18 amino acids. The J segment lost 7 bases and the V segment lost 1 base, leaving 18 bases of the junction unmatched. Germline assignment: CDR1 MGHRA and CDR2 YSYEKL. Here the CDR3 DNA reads TGCGCCAGCAGCCAAGCGGGGTTGTCCGGGGGGGGCCCCTGGGAGCAGTACTTC. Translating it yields CASSQAGLSGGGPWEQYF.

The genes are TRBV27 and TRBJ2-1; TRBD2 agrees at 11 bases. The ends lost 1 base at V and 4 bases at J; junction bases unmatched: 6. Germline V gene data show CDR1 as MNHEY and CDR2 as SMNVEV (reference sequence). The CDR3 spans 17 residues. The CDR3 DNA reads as TGTGCCAGCAGTTTATGGTCCCTAGCGGGGGGTTACAATGAGCAGTTCTTC. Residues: CASSLWSLAGGYNEQFF.

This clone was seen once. The CDR3 sequence is CATARGSSYEQYF. DNA for the CDR3: TGTGCCACCGCTCGGGGGAGCTCCTACGAGCAGTACTTC. The J gene is TRBJ2-7, the V gene TRBV12-3 or TRBV12-4, with a tentative D call TRBD2 (6 bases). V lost 10 bases and J lost 0, with 13 bases in between. The CDR3 consists of 13 residues.

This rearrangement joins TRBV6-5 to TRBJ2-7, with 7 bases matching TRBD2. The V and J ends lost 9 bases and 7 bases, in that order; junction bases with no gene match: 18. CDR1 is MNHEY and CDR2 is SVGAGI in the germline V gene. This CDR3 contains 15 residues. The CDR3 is CASVALRTRQEEQYF. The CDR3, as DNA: TGTGCCAGTGTCGCCCTGAGGACTAGGCAGGAGGAGCAGTACTTC.

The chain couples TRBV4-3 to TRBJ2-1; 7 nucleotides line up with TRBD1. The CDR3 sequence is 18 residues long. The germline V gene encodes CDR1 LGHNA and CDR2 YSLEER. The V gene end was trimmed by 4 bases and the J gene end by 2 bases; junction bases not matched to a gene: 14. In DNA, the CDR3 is TGCGCCAGCAGCCCGAGACCGGGACAGAACATTCCCTACAATGAGCAGTTCTTC. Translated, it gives CASSPRPGQNIPYNEQFF.

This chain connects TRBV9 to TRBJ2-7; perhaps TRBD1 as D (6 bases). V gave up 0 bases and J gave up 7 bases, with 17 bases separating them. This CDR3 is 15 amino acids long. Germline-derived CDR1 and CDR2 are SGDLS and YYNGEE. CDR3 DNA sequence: TGTGCCAGCAGCGTAGCTCCCGGGACACGAGGGGAGCAGTACTTC. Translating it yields CASSVAPGTRGEQYF.